This TCR beta chain was observed in a study of blood T cell repertoires in COVID-19 (TCRdb year 2020). Regarding the complete study: The collaborator samples originated in the United States, Italy and Spain and spanned the acute and convalescent phases of COVID-19. Sample metadata almost always included a de-identified subject ID, COVID-19 status, age in years and sex. The samples were drawn from two sources: the first 160 participants of the ongoing ImmuneRACE study, and approximately 1,300 subjects contributed by 6 global collaborators. The repertoires were released in a freely available public database meant as a resource for research on the immune response to SARS-CoV-2. The prospective study material was composed of cDNA or gDNA derived from T cells, B-cell-depleted T cells, or PBMCs. Where HLA class I and class II types were available, the types were taken from metadata supplied by the sample provider, not from assay-based typing. The dataset comprised deeply sampled blood TCRbeta repertoires from subjects exposed to, actively infected with, or recovered from COVID-19. The paper as a whole reports these results and caveats: The amount of clinical and demographic metadata varied by source and participant and was provided uncurated.

The collaborating institutions used their own protocols to collect whole blood in K2EDTA tubes. For TCRbeta analysis, collaborators shipped samples as frozen whole blood, isolated PBMCs, or DNA extracted from either of those sample types. The immunoSEQ Assay, a bias-controlled multiplex PCR, was used to amplify TCRbeta CDR3 regions from genomic DNA. In the authors' own workflow: Within the assay, amplification of reference gene primers was used to estimate how many nucleated cells each sample contained. To quantify the absolute abundance of each unique TCRbeta CDR3 rearrangement, sequence reads were collapsed and filtered. For each sample, productive Simpson clonality was calculated as the square root of Simpson's diversity index over productive rearrangements. TCRdb retrieved this table from immuneACCESS and kept in-frame rearrangements only. Not all clones are present; in checked studies, unresolved V genes account for under half, and no reason is known for the remainder. The V and J calls and the clone size are those of that table, but D and trimming were determined from the DNA. Counted in this sample were approximately 150,000 clones; 80% to 90% of them appeared once. The ten largest account for 15% to 20% of the sample.

A remark on this clone: It lacks a known antigen. No qualities accompany the bases; no much larger clone lies one base away.

Sequenced material: peripheral blood. This receptor was taken from a woman of 80 years or more with acute or convalescent COVID-19.

The CDR3 protein is CAIKPSGNTIYF. The nucleotide sequence reads as follows: TGTGCCATCAAGCCCTCTGGAAACACCATATATTTT. The sequence joins TRBV10-3 to TRBJ1-3, with no confident D gene call. The germline V gene yields ENHRY for CDR1 and SYGVKD for CDR2. The CDR3 covers 12 residues, taking in both the cysteine and the phenylalanine. Only the CDR3 DNA stays, 36 bases, in frame from base 1. V gives up 7 bases and J gives up 0 bases, and the segment between their germline ends measures 4 bases.